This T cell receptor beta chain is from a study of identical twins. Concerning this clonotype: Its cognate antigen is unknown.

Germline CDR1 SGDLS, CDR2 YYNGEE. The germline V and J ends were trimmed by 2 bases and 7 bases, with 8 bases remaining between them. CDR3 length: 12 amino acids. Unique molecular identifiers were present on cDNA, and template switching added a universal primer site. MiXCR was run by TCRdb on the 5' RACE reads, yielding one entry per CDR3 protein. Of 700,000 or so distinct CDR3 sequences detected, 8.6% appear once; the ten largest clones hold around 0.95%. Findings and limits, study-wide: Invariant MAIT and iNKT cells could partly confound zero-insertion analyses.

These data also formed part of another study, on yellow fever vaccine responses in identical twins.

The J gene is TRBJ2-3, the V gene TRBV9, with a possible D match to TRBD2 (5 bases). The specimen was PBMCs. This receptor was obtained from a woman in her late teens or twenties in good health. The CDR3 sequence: CASSVTGNTQYF. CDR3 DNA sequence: TGTGCCAGCAGCGTGACGGGAAATACGCAGTATTTT.